This entry concerns a single T cell receptor (beta chain). Its matching antigen is unknown. CD4+ and CD8+ T cells were sorted from PBMCs. The CDR3 runs to 16 residues. V lost 0 bases, J lost 7 bases, and 16 bases lay in between. Germline V gene data show CDR1 as LNHNV and CDR2 as YYDKDF (reference sequence). This record comes from a study of CD8+ T cells in alopecia areata. Whole-study results and caveats: The study also sequences resident alphabeta T cells of normal skin in scalp samples. Patients shared TCRs less clearly than mice did, possibly for HLA-related reasons.

cDNA serving as the sequencing template came from extracted, reverse transcribed RNA. Only in-frame clones appear in the TCRdb table, and some are missing; sequencing was by immunoSEQ multiplex PCR. The sample contains 200,000 to 250,000 clones, approximately 60% of which appear only once. The chain carries TRBV15 and TRBJ2-1; tentatively, D is TRBD2 (7 bases). What was sequenced was CD8+ T cells sorted from blood. The sequence derives from a human donor in good health. The CDR3 spells CATSRDAGAGRNEQFF. As DNA, the CDR3 is TGTGCCACCAGCAGAGACGCGGGGGCCGGGAGGAATGAGCAGTTCTTC.